This T cell receptor beta chain is drawn from a study of vaccination and CD4 T cells after COVID-19. The wider study: Overlapping peptides of the spike proteins of SARS-CoV-2, HCoV-NL63, HCoV-OC43 and HCoV-229E were used for cell stimulation. Control cultures used a CEFX viral epitope pool, an HIV-1 Nef peptide pool, or no peptide.

The Oncomine TCR Beta short-read assay was what sequenced the DNA obtained from cultured CD4+ T cells. Cultures of CD4+ T cells served as the source for extracting genomic DNA. TCRdb reprocessed the PCR reads with MiXCR, giving one entry per CDR3 protein. Seen here are 7,000 or so distinct CDR3 sequences, 30% to 40% observed once, and the top ten hold around a third. There are a few counts of this clonotype. Its target is unknown. The germline V gene encodes CDR1 SGHNT and CDR2 YYREEE (reference sequence). V gave up 3 bases and J gave up 4 bases; unmatched junction bases: 8. CDR3 length equals 15 residues. This sample's treatment: approximately 9-day PBMC culture with coronavirus spike peptide pools or control peptides (ViraFEST assay). Ahead of the COVID-19 pandemic (2011-2018), the CD4+ T cells of the unexposed donor were collected. Expansion of antigen-specific T cells with peptide pools by ViraFEST preceded sequencing of TCRs.

Broader study findings: Clonotypes reactive to SARS-CoV-2 had a median that went up from roughly 21 to 40, but not significantly.

The source of this sequence is a human donor in good health. The material sequenced was CD4+ T cells from blood, cultured in vitro. J is TRBJ1-2 and V is TRBV5-4, with TRBD1 matching 8 bases. CDR3: CASSSGQGLAYGYTF. CDR3 coding DNA: TGTGCCAGCAGCTCCGGACAGGGCTTAGCCTATGGCTACACCTTC.